The sequence of this T cell receptor (beta chain) was determined in a study of shared clonotypes between healthy human individuals. A remark on this clone: Its antigen remains unidentified.

Study-wide findings and caveats: Shared across a few donors were around 5% of the naive CD4 clonotypes. In contrast to clonotypes shared by all four donors, non-shared clonotypes had lower generation probabilities.

In the naive CD8 group, cells lacked CD45RO and were positively selected for CCR7, so terminally differentiated effector memory CD45RA+ cells were left out. The CDR3 sequence is 15 residues long. Germline CDR1 is GTSNPN and CDR2 is SVGIG (reference sequence). Trimming took off 3 bases at V and 4 bases at J, with 18 bases between the two ends. This table comes from immunoSEQ multiplex PCR, and its TCRdb copy is limited to in-frame clones, with some not included. Of just over 2,000,000 clones listed, roughly 94% are singletons. The V and J genes are TRBV30 and TRBJ2-5; TRBD2 is a possible D gene (6 bases). The receptor was isolated from a man younger than 35 in good health. Source material: naive CD8+ T cells sorted from blood. The CDR3 DNA reads as TGTGCCTGGAGCCGAACCGGGAGCCTGGGAGAGACCCAGTACTTC. Amino acid sequence: CAWSRTGSLGETQYF.